Below are 8 T cell receptor beta chains sequenced from a single sample in a study of Ad26.COV2.S vaccination and SARS-CoV-2 variants. Libraries were prepared by immunoSEQ multiplex PCR; TCRdb keeps only in-frame clonotypes and omits some of them. The data contain about 400,000 clones, roughly 90% of them seen just once; the ten biggest clones take up about 3.5%. Treatment noted: some 20 received Ad26.COV2.S at low or high dose, single or two shots; a few received placebo; per-sample allocation not given. Vaccine and placebo recipients were sampled on day 63 after the first injection. Material: peripheral blood, obtained in a trial of Ad26.COV2.S vaccine versus placebo. The receptors were gathered from a person between 18 and 65 years old who received the Ad26.COV2.S COVID-19 vaccine or a placebo.

The V gene is TRBV27, the J gene TRBJ1-6; D may be TRBD1 (5 bases). The germline CDR1 and CDR2 sequences are MNHEY and SMNVEV (reference sequence). The V and J ends lost 1 base and 7 bases respectively, with 14 bases between them. This CDR3 contains 16 residues. CDR3 in amino acids: CASSLYFQGGNSPLHF. The CDR3, as DNA: TGTGCCAGCAGTTTATATTTCCAGGGAGGCAATTCACCCCTCCACTTT.

V is TRBV28 and J is TRBJ2-7; 9 bases agree with TRBD1. Unmatched junction bases numbered 4, after V lost 8 bases and J lost 2 bases. Germline-derived CDR1 and CDR2 are MDHEN and SYDVKM. The CDR3 is made up of 13 amino acids. CDR3 region: CASGQGRPYEQYF. In DNA, the CDR3 is TGTGCCAGCGGACAGGGGCGCCCCTACGAGCAGTACTTC.

The V call is TRBV5-1, the J call TRBJ2-7; TRBD1 matches 8 bases. This CDR3 region has 15 residues. V lost 7 bases, J lost 0 bases, and 9 bases stayed unmatched. Germline V gene lookup returns CDR1 SGHRS and CDR2 YFSETQ. The CDR3: CASGNRQGSSYEQYF. The CDR3 DNA reads TGCGCCAGCGGAAATAGACAGGGGAGCTCCTACGAGCAGTACTTC.

The chain links TRBV28 to TRBJ1-5; 9 bases align to TRBD1. There are 17 residues in the CDR3. V gave up 7 bases and J gave up 0 bases; unmatched junction bases: 10. Germline V CDR1 and CDR2: MDHEN, SYDVKM. CDR3 nucleotides: TGTGCCAGCATGGAACAGGGGGCGACTAATAGCAATCAGCCCCAGCATTTT. The encoded protein is CASMEQGATNSNQPQHF.

The chain couples TRBV6-5 to TRBJ2-2, with D possibly being TRBD2 (6 bases). V shed 10 bases and J shed 7 bases, with 10 bases lying between them. Germline CDR1 and CDR2: MNHEY and SVGAGI. The CDR3 has 11 amino acids. The CDR3 loop is CATGTYGELFF. CDR3 in DNA: TGTGCCACAGGGACTTACGGGGAGCTGTTTTTT.

The chain couples TRBV3-1 (or the pseudogene TRBV3-2) to TRBJ1-1, with TRBD1 identical over 11 bases. The CDR3 consists of 16 residues. Trimming took 5 bases from V and 5 from J; bases not matched to a gene: 10. Germline loops: CDR1 LGHDT, CDR2 YNNKEL (reference sequence). This CDR3 is CASSYRTGGSGTEAFF. The CDR3 coding sequence is TGTGCCAGCAGCTATCGGACAGGGGGCAGTGGGACTGAAGCTTTCTTT.

The V and J genes are TRBV7-2 and TRBJ1-5; 7 nucleotides line up with TRBD1. The length of the CDR3 is 15 residues. Germline-derived CDR1 and CDR2 are SGHTA and FQGNSA. V lost 5 bases to trimming and J lost 4 bases; unmatched junction nucleotides: 8. CDR3 in amino acids: CASSAYRGSNQPQHF. CDR3 bases: TGTGCCAGCAGCGCCTACAGGGGTAGTAATCAGCCCCAGCATTTT.

A word on this clone: Germline and junction disagree at one end, which may indicate a read error. V is TRBV20-1 and J is TRBJ1-2; D possibly corresponds to TRBD1 (6 bases). Germline loops: CDR1 DFQATT, CDR2 SNEGSKA (reference sequence). CDR3 length: 8 residues. The CDR3 loop reads CSARRGSF. The CDR3 coding sequence is TGCAGTGCTAGGAGGGGGAGTTTC.